The 22 T cell receptor beta chains below were found in one sample sequenced in a study of CD8 T cells in ankylosing spondylitis. Study results and limitations: Made up of 7 to 9 highly homologous variants, a TCR beta motif appeared characteristic of ankylosing spondylitis blood.

TCRdb redid the calling of the 5' RACE reads with MiXCR, one entry per CDR3 protein. The sample has about 440,000 distinct CDR3 sequences, more than 15% seen once; the top ten hold approximately 1%. Their target antigens are unknown. The specimen was blood, either unsorted or a sorted T cell fraction (not recorded which). Source of these receptors: a male donor with ankylosing spondylitis.

This clonotype has a handful of counts. The chain joins TRBV20-1 to TRBJ2-1, with D tentatively TRBD2 (6 bases). Germline lookup yields CDR1 DFQATT and CDR2 SNEGSKA (reference sequence). This CDR3 contains 13 residues. V lost 1 base and J lost 4, with 8 bases in between. For the CDR3, the DNA is TGCAGTGCTAGAGGGGACTTTTACAATGAGCAGTTCTTC. Translating it yields CSARGDFYNEQFF.

This clonotype has just a few counts. The rearrangement uses TRBV18 and TRBJ2-3; TRBD1 might be the D (6 bases). This CDR3 contains 14 residues. CDR1 is KGHSH and CDR2 is LQKENI in the germline V gene. V dropped 3 bases and J dropped 4 bases, with 11 bases sitting between them. The CDR3 is CASSPQGIADTQYF. CDR3 nucleotide sequence: TGTGCCAGCTCACCGCAGGGGATCGCAGATACGCAGTATTTT.

The chain is built from TRBV6-5 and TRBJ2-7; D unresolved. The germline V gene encodes CDR1 MNHEY and CDR2 SVGAGI. This CDR3 contains 15 residues. V lost 7 bases and J lost 0, with 16 bases in between. The CDR3 DNA reads as TGTGCCAGCATTAGCTTTGCCAGCAACTCCTACGAGCAGTACTTC. Translated, it gives CASISFASNSYEQYF.

V usage is TRBV5-1 and J usage is TRBJ1-4, with D possibly being TRBD1 (5 bases). There are 14 residues in the CDR3. Germline-derived CDR1 and CDR2 are SGHRS and YFSETQ. The V gene lost 3 bases and the J gene lost 8 bases, with 14 bases spanning the gap. The CDR3 here is CASSSGSPGEKLFF. For the CDR3, the DNA is TGCGCCAGCAGCTCAGGGTCCCCGGGAGAAAAACTGTTTTTT. The complete variable domain, with remaining parts taken from reference TRBV5-1 and TRBJ1-4, reads KAGVTQTPRYLIKTRGQQVTLSCSPISGHRSVSWYQQTPGQGLQFLFEYFSETQRNKGNFPGRFSGRQFSNSRSEMNVSTLELGDSALYLCASSSGSPGEKLFFGSGTQLSVL.

This clonotype was picked up many times. The chain couples TRBV12-3 or TRBV12-4 to TRBJ1-5; D unclear. The CDR3 covers 11 residues. V was pared by 6 bases and J by 7 bases, with 7 bases between. The DNA of the CDR3 is TGTGCCAGCAGCAAGATACAGCCCCAGCATTTT. Translation gives CASSKIQPQHF.

This clonotype has at least ten counts. The chain uses TRBV5-1 and TRBJ1-3; no firm D call. V dropped 0 bases and J dropped 0 bases, with 10 bases sitting between them. This CDR3 contains 16 residues. Germline lookup yields CDR1 SGHRS and CDR2 YFSETQ. CDR3 nucleotides: TGCGCCAGCAGCTTGGAGGGCTTGAGCTCTGGAAACACCATATATTTT. Its protein is CASSLEGLSSGNTIYF.

The CDR3 region is CSAKAGETDTQYF. DNA for the CDR3: TGCAGTGCCAAAGCGGGGGAGACAGATACGCAGTATTTT. V usage is TRBV20-1 and J usage is TRBJ2-3; 8 bases are a match to TRBD2. Trimming at V came to 6 bases and at J to 3 bases, leaving 5 bases not matched to a gene. Germline V lookup: CDR1 DFQATT, CDR2 SNEGSKA (reference sequence). The CDR3 consists of 13 residues.

This clonotype has ten or more counts. The J gene is TRBJ2-3, the V gene TRBV5-1; the D is unclear. The CDR3 runs to 14 residues. V was cut by 2 bases and J by 5 bases, with 12 bases left in between. Germline V CDR1 and CDR2: SGHRS, YFSETQ. CDR3 sequence (DNA): TGCGCCAGCAGCTTTTCCGGAATCGTAGATACGCAGTATTTT. It codes for CASSFSGIVDTQYF.

Only a few counts were recorded for this clonotype. The chain combines TRBV5-5 with TRBJ2-1; D is possibly TRBD1 (6 bases). The CDR3 has 16 residues. The ends were cut back, 3 bases at V and 1 base at J, with 14 bases in the middle. The germline V gene encodes CDR1 SGHKS and CDR2 YYEKEE (reference sequence). In DNA, the CDR3 is TGTGCCAGCAGCTCTATCAGGGGTTTTTCCTACAATGAGCAGTTCTTC. Protein: CASSSIRGFSYNEQFF.

In its sample, this clonotype was seen a few times. The CDR3 here is CASSQDQGRRGNEQFF. Written as DNA, the CDR3 is TGCGCCAGCAGCCAAGACCAGGGACGGAGAGGGAATGAGCAGTTCTTC. The rearrangement links TRBV4-3 to TRBJ2-1; perhaps D is TRBD1 or TRBD2 (5 bases each). V was cut by 0 bases and J by 7 bases, with 16 bases left in between. This CDR3 is built from 16 residues. Germline assignment: CDR1 LGHNA and CDR2 YSLEER.

This clonotype has a handful of counts. V gene TRBV18 combines with J gene TRBJ2-7, with a weak D call TRBD2 (5 bases). V lost 0 bases to trimming and J lost 6 bases, with 9 bases between them. There are 13 residues in the CDR3. The V gene's germline CDR1 is KGHSH and CDR2 LQKENI. CDR3 protein: CASSPPSRGEQYF. The DNA of the CDR3 is TGTGCCAGCTCACCACCGAGCCGGGGCGAGCAGTACTTC. The full variable domain, completed using reference TRBV18 and TRBJ2-7, is NAGVMQNPRHLVRRRGQEARLRCSPMKGHSHVYWYRQLPEEGLKFMVYLQKENIIDESGMPKERFSAEFPKEGPSILRIQQVVRGDSAAYFCASSPPSRGEQYFGPGTRLTVT.

This clonotype was seen a few times. This rearrangement joins TRBV5-1 to TRBJ1-2, with D tentatively TRBD1 (5 bases). The CDR3 totals 13 residues. Trimming removed 0 bases at V and 7 bases at J, with 10 bases between. Per the germline V gene, CDR1 is SGHRS and CDR2 is YFSETQ. The CDR3 reads CASSLDEGRGYTF. CDR3 sequence (DNA): TGCGCCAGCAGCTTGGATGAGGGACGTGGCTACACCTTC.

This chain joins TRBV7-3 and TRBJ1-1; weak D call: TRBD1 (6 bases). Trimming cost V 1 base and J 7 bases, with 10 bases left between them. Germline values: CDR1 SGHTA, CDR2 FQGTGA. The CDR3 is made up of 13 amino acids. The CDR3 spells CASSLNREREAFF. The CDR3 DNA follows: TGTGCCAGCAGCTTAAACAGGGAACGTGAAGCTTTCTTT.

This chain links TRBV4-3 with TRBJ2-3, with D perhaps being TRBD1 or TRBD2 (6 bases each). This CDR3 region has 14 residues. Germline V gives CDR1 LGHNA, CDR2 YSLEER. The ends were cut back, 0 bases at V and 8 bases at J, with 12 bases in the middle. This CDR3 reads CASSQDRGGGTQYF. DNA of the CDR3: TGCGCCAGCAGCCAAGATCGAGGGGGAGGTACGCAGTATTTT.

This clonotype came up a few times. The chain carries TRBV18 and TRBJ1-4; no firm D call. The CDR3 covers 13 residues. CDR1 is KGHSH, CDR2 LQKENI, per germline. V was pared by 4 bases and J by 0 bases, with 3 bases between. The CDR3 reads CASSLTTNEKLFF. The CDR3, as DNA: TGTGCCAGCTCACTAACAACTAATGAAAAACTGTTTTTT.

This chain uses TRBV5-1 with TRBJ1-4; D gene uncertain. Trimming took off 3 bases at V and 0 bases at J, with 6 bases between the two ends. Per the germline V gene, CDR1 is SGHRS and CDR2 is YFSETQ. CDR3 size: 14 residues. The CDR3 bases are TGCGCCAGCAGCTCTCTATCAACTAATGAAAAACTGTTTTTT. This sequence encodes CASSSLSTNEKLFF.

This clonotype was found a few times. The CDR3 DNA reads as TGTGCCAGCAGCCAAGATCAGGGCGGCGGGAGTGGCACCGGGGAGCTGTTTTTT. This codes for CASSQDQGGGSGTGELFF. The chain employs TRBV4-2 and TRBJ2-2, with TRBD2 matching 7 bases. CDR1 and CDR2 (germline): LGHNA, YNFKEQ. The CDR3 has 18 amino acids. J gave up 4 bases and V 0 bases, and 11 bases lay outside the gene matches.

This clonotype was counted at least ten times. This chain joins TRBV6-5 and TRBJ1-5, with D maybe TRBD1 (5 bases). The CDR3 extends over 14 amino acids. Trimming shortened V by 7 bases and J by 6 bases, and 16 bases separated the two germline ends. CDR1 and CDR2 from the germline V gene are MNHEY and SVGAGI. The CDR3 bases are TGTGCCAGCATTTCTGGGTTTGGGGGTCAGCCCCAGCATTTT. Its translation: CASISGFGGQPQHF.

This chain connects TRBV5-1 to TRBJ2-5; TRBD2 matches 9 bases. The CDR3 consists of 16 residues. CDR1 is SGHRS, CDR2 YFSETQ, per germline. V lost 6 bases to trimming and J lost 5 bases; unmatched junction nucleotides: 14. The CDR3, as DNA: TGCGCCAGCACCCGGGGTAGCGGGGGAGTAGGGGAGACCCAGTACTTC. It yields the protein CASTRGSGGVGETQYF.

This clonotype was seen more than once but under ten times. The chain couples TRBV29-1 to TRBJ1-2, with D perhaps TRBD1 (6 bases). Trimming removed 2 bases from V and 1 base from J, with 14 bases in between. Germline V gene data show CDR1 as SQVTM and CDR2 as ANQGSEA. This CDR3 region has 15 residues. The CDR3 DNA reads as TGCAGCGTTGAATCCCCAGGACAGATTAACTATGGCTACACCTTC. Translated, it gives CSVESPGQINYGYTF.

This clonotype was detected a few times. The chain is built from TRBV12-3 or TRBV12-4 and TRBJ2-7; a weak D match, TRBD2 (6 bases). Trimming stripped 7 bases from V and 0 bases from J, with 16 bases between. This CDR3 has 15 residues. CDR3 amino acids: CASTPGDSSSYEQYF. CDR3 coding DNA: TGTGCCAGCACCCCCGGGGACTCTAGCTCCTACGAGCAGTACTTC.

The sample holds a few counts of this clonotype. The chain recombines TRBV13 with TRBJ2-7; the D gene is possibly TRBD1 (7 bases). Trimming removed 5 bases from V and 0 bases from J, with 20 bases in between. This CDR3 region has 17 residues. Germline V gene lookup returns CDR1 PRHDT and CDR2 FYEKMQ (reference sequence). CDR3: CASSTGGWDSSSYEQYF. CDR3 in DNA: TGTGCCAGCAGCACTGGAGGGTGGGACAGTAGCTCCTACGAGCAGTACTTC. The variable domain in full, with the rest retrieved from reference TRBV13 and TRBJ2-7, is AAGVIQSPRHLIKEKRETATLKCYPIPRHDTVYWYQQGPGQDPQFLISFYEKMQSDKGSIPDRFSAQQFSDYHSELNMSSLELGDSALYFCASSTGGWDSSSYEQYFGPGTRLTVT.